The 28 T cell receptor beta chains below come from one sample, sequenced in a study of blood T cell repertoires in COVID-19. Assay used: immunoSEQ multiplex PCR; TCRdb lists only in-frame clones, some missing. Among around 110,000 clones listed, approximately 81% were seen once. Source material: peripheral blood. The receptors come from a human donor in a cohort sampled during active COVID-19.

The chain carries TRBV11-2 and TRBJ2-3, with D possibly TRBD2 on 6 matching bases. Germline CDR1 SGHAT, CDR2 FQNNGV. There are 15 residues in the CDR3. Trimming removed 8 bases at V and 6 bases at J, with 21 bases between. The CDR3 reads CASSLRRGMVDTQYF. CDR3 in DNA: TGTGCCAGCTCCCTTCGGCGGGGAATGGTGGATACGCAGTATTTT.

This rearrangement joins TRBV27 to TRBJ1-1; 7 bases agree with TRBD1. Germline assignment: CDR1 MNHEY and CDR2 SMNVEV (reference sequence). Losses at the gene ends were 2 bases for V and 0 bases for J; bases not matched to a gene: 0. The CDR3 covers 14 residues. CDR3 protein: CASSLDRVNTEAFF. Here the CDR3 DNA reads TGTGCCAGCAGTTTAGACAGGGTGAACACTGAAGCTTTCTTT.

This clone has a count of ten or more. The CDR3: CASTPLAGTGFNEQFF. As DNA, the CDR3 is TGTGCCAGCACGCCACTAGCGGGGACGGGCTTCAATGAGCAGTTCTTC. The rearrangement links TRBV28 to TRBJ2-1, with 10 bases aligning to TRBD2. The CDR3 contains 16 residues. Germline-derived CDR1 and CDR2 are MDHEN and SYDVKM. The junction had 12 bases not matched to a gene; V was cut back by 7 bases and J by 6 bases.

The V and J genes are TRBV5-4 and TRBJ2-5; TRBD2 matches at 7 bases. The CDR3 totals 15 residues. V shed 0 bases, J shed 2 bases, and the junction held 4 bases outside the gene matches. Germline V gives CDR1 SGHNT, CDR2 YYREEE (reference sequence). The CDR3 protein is CASSLGASGQETQYF. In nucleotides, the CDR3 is TGTGCCAGCAGCTTGGGGGCTAGCGGTCAAGAGACCCAGTACTTC. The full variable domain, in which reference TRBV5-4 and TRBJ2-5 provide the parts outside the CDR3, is ETGVTQSPTHLIKTRGQQVTLRCSSQSGHNTVSWYQQALGQGPQFIFQYYREEENGRGNFPPRFSGLQFPNYSSELNVNALELDDSALYLCASSLGASGQETQYFGPGTRLLVL.

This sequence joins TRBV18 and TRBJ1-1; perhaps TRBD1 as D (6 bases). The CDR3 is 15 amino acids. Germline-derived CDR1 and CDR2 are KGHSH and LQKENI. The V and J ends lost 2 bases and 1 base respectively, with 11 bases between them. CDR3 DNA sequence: TGTGCCAGCTCACCAGTCTGGGGACAGAACACTGAAGCTTTCTTT. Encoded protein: CASSPVWGQNTEAFF.

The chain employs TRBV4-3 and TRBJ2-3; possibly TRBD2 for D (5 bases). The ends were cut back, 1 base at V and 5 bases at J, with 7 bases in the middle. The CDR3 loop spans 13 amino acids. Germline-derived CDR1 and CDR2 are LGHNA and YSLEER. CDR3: CASSQGLIDTQYF. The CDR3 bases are TGCGCCAGCAGCCAAGGACTAATAGATACGCAGTATTTT.

The CDR3 DNA follows: TGTGCCAGCAGCTTTAGCGGGCTAAACACCGGGGAGCTGTTTTTT. Protein: CASSFSGLNTGELFF. The V call is TRBV5-4, the J call TRBJ2-2, with 7 positions matching TRBD2. The CDR3 is 15 residues long. With 2 bases clipped from V and 2 bases from J, the junction kept 3 bases outside the gene matches. Germline CDR1 is SGHNT and CDR2 is YYREEE (reference sequence).

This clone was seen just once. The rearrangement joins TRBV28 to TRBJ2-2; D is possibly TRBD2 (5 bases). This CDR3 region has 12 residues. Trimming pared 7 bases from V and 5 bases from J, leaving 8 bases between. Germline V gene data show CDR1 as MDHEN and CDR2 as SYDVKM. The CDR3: CASKRDTGELFF. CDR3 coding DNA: TGTGCCAGCAAACGGGATACCGGGGAGCTGTTTTTT.

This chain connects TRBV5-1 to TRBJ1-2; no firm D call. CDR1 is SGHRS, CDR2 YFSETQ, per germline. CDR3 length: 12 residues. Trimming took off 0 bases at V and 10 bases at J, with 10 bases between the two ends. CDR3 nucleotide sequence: TGCGCCAGCAGCTTGGAATTCCACTACTACACCTTC. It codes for CASSLEFHYYTF.

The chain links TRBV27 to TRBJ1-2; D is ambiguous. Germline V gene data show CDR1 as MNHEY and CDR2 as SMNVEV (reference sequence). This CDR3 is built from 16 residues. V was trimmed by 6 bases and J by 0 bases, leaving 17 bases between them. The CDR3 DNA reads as TGTGCCAGCAGGCAACGGGCGGGAGGAGCTAACTATGGCTACACCTTC. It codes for CASRQRAGGANYGYTF.

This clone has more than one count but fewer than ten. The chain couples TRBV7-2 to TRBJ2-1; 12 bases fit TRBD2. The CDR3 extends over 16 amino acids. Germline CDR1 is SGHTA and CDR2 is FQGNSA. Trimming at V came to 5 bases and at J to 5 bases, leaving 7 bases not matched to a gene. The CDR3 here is CASSDRTSGIHNEQFF. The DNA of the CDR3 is TGTGCCAGCAGCGATCGGACTAGCGGGATTCACAATGAGCAGTTCTTC.

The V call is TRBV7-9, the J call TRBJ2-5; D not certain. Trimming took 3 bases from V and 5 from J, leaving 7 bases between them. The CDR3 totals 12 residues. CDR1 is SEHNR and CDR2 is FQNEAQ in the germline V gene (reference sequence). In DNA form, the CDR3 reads TGTGCCAGCAGCTTCGGTGAGGAGACCCAGTACTTC. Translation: CASSFGEETQYF.

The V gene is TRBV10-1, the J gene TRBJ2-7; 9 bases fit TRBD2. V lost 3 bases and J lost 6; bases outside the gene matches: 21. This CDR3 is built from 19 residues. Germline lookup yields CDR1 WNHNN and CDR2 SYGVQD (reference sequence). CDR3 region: CASSDPSLREGQVGLEQYV. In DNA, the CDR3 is TGCGCCAGCAGTGACCCCAGCCTGCGGGAGGGCCAAGTGGGGCTCGAGCAGTACGTC.

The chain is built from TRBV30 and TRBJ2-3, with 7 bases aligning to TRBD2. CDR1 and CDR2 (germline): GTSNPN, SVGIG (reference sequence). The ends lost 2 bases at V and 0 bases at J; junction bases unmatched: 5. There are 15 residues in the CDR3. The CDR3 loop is CAWSLAGVSTDTQYF. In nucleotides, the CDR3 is TGTGCCTGGAGTCTTGCGGGAGTTAGCACAGATACGCAGTATTTT.

CDR3 protein: CASSRVRGGTEAFF. The CDR3 nucleotides read TGTGCCAGCAGCCGGGTCCGAGGGGGCACTGAAGCTTTCTTT. The chain carries TRBV11-2 and TRBJ1-1; perhaps TRBD1 as D (6 bases). This CDR3 is 14 amino acids long. The germline V and J ends were trimmed by 5 bases and 4 bases, with 14 bases remaining between them. CDR1 SGHAT and CDR2 FQNNGV come from the germline V gene.

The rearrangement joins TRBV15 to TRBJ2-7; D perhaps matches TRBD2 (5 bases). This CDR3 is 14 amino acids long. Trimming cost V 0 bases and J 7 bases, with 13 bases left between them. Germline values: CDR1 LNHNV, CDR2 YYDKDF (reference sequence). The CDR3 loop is CATSRDRVRGEQYV. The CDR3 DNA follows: TGTGCCACCAGCAGAGATCGGGTCCGGGGAGAGCAGTACGTC.

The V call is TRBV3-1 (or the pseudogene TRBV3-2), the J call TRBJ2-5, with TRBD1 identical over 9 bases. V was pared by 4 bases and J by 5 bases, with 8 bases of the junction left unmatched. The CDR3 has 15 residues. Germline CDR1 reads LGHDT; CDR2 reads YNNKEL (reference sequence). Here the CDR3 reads CASSPRTGVGETQYF. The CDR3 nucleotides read TGTGCCAGCAGCCCCCGGACAGGGGTGGGGGAGACCCAGTACTTC.

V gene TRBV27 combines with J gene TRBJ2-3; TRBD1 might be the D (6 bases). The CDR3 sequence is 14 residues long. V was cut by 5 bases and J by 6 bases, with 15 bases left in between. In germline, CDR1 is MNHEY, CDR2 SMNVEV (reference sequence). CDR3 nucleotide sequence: TGTGCCAGCAGTCGTCAGGGGCGTCTGGATACGCAGTATTTT. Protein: CASSRQGRLDTQYF.

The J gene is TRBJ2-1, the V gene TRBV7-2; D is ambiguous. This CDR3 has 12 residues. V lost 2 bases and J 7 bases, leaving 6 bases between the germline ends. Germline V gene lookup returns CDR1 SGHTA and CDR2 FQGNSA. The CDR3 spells CASSLMRNEQFF. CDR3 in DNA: TGTGCCAGCAGCTTAATGAGAAATGAGCAGTTCTTC.

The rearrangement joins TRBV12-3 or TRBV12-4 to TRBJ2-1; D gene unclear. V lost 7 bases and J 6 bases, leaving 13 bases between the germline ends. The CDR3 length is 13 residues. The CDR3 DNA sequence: TGTGCCAGCACTTCCTCGCTGGCCAATGAGCAGTTCTTC. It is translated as CASTSSLANEQFF.

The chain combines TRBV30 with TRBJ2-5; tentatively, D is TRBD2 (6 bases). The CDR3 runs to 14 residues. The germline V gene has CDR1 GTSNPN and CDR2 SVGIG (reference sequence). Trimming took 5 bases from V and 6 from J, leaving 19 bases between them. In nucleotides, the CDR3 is TGTGCCTGGGGTGGGATTGACGGGAGACAGACCCAGTACTTC. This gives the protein CAWGGIDGRQTQYF.

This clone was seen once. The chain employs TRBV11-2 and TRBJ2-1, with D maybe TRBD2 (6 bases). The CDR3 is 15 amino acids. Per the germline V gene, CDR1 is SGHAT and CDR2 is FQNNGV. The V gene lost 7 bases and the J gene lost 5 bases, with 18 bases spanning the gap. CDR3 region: CASTSLGDSHNEQFF. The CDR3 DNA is TGTGCCAGCACCTCCCTGGGGGACTCTCACAATGAGCAGTTCTTC. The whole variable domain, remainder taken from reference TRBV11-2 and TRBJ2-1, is EAGVAQSPRYKIIEKRQSVAFWCNPISGHATLYWYQQILGQGPKLLIQFQNNGVVDDSQLPKDRFSAERLKGVDSTLKIQPAKLEDSAVYLCASTSLGDSHNEQFFGPGTRLTVL.

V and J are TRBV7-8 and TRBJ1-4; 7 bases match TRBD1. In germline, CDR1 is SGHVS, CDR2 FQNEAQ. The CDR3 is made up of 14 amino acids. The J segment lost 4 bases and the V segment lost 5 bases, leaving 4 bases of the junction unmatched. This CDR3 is CASSQGGINEKLFF. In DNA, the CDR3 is TGTGCCAGCAGCCAGGGGGGGATTAATGAAAAACTGTTTTTT.

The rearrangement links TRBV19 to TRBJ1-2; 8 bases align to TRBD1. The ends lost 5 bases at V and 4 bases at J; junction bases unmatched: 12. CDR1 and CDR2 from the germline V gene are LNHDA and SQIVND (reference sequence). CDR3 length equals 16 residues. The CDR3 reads CASSFLAGTGLYGYTF. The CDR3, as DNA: TGTGCCAGTAGTTTCCTCGCCGGGACAGGTCTCTATGGCTACACCTTC.

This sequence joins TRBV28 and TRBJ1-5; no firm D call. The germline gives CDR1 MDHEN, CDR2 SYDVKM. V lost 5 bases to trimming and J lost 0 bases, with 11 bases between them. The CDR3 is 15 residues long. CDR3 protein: CASSLDLSSNQPQHF. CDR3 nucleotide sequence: TGTGCCAGCAGTCTAGATCTTTCTAGCAATCAGCCCCAGCATTTT.

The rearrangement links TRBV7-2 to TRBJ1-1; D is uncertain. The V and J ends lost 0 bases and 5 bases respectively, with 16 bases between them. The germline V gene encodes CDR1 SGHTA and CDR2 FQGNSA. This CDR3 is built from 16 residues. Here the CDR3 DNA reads TGTGCCAGCAGCTTAGCGTACAGAGCCCCGGGGACTGAAGCTTTCTTT. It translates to CASSLAYRAPGTEAFF.

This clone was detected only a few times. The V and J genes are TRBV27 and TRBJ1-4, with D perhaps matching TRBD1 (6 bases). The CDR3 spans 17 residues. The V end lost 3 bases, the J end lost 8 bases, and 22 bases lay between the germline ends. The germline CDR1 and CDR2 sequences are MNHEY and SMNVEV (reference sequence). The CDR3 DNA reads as TGTGCCAGCAGTTTTCGGCGGGGGGCGGGTCCCGGGGAAAAACTGTTTTTT. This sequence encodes CASSFRRGAGPGEKLFF.

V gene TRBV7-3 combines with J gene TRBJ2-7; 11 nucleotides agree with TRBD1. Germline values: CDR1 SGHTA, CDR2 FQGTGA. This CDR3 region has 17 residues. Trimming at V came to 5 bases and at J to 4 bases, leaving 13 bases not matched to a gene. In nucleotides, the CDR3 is TGTGCCAGCAGCCTAGGCCCCACCGGGACAGGGGGGTACGAGCAGTACTTC. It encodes CASSLGPTGTGGYEQYF.